These 29 T cell receptor beta chains were sequenced from one sample in a study of radiotherapy plus CTLA-4 blockade in lung cancer. Some clones are missing from TCRdb's copy, which holds only in-frame ones; the method was immunoSEQ multiplex PCR. The table includes 90,000 to 100,000 clones, roughly four fifths detected once. The sequencing used peripheral blood, collected from a patient treated with radiotherapy plus ipilimumab. These receptors were collected from a human donor with non-small cell lung cancer that progressed on radiotherapy plus ipilimumab.

The V and J genes are TRBV9 and TRBJ2-3, with D possibly called TRBD1 or TRBD2 (5 bases each). Trimming pared 2 bases from V and 1 base from J, leaving 14 bases between. Germline CDR1 is SGDLS and CDR2 is YYNGEE. The length of the CDR3 is 16 residues. DNA for the CDR3: TGTGCCAGCAGCGTGGAACCGGGACCTCGCACAGATACGCAGTATTTT. This sequence encodes CASSVEPGPRTDTQYF.

The chain links TRBV5-6 to TRBJ1-6; 8 nucleotides line up with TRBD1. V lost 4 bases to trimming and J lost 8 bases; unmatched junction nucleotides: 2. The CDR3 extends over 13 amino acids. Per germline, CDR1 SGHDT and CDR2 YYEEEE. CDR3 sequence: CASSPDRDSPLHF. The CDR3 nucleotides read TGTGCCAGCAGCCCGGACAGGGATTCACCCCTCCACTTT.

The chain uses TRBV19 and TRBJ2-5; 7 bases fit TRBD2. The V gene's germline CDR1 is LNHDA and CDR2 SQIVND (reference sequence). The CDR3 is made up of 14 amino acids. V shed 1 base, J shed 5 bases, and the junction held 4 bases outside the gene matches. CDR3 sequence reads: CASSIAGGRETQYF. CDR3 nucleotides: TGTGCCAGTAGTATAGCGGGAGGCCGGGAGACCCAGTACTTC.

The gene calls are TRBV27 and TRBJ2-5, with TRBD2 matching over 14 bases. Per the germline V gene, CDR1 is MNHEY and CDR2 is SMNVEV (reference sequence). This CDR3 contains 14 residues. V was clipped by 7 bases and J by 9 bases; unmatched bases: 7. In DNA form, the CDR3 reads TGTGCCAGCACCCCGACTAGCGGGGGGGAGGCCCAGTACTTC. Translating it yields CASTPTSGGEAQYF.

The rearrangement joins TRBV7-2 to TRBJ2-2, with 8 bases matching TRBD1. This CDR3 spans 14 amino acids. V trimming: 2 bases; J trimming: 7 bases; junction bases outside the gene matches: 3. CDR1 and CDR2 from the germline V gene are SGHTA and FQGNSA. CDR3 residues: CASSLQGAFGELFF. The CDR3 nucleotides are TGTGCCAGCAGCTTACAGGGGGCTTTCGGGGAGCTGTTTTTT.

The rearrangement links TRBV28 to TRBJ1-1; 12 nucleotides match TRBD1. V lost 2 bases and J lost 4; bases outside the gene matches: 8. The CDR3 extends over 17 amino acids. Germline V gives CDR1 MDHEN, CDR2 SYDVKM. The CDR3 spells CASSLGGQGAVGTEAFF. Here the CDR3 DNA reads TGTGCCAGCAGTTTAGGGGGACAGGGGGCGGTGGGCACTGAAGCTTTCTTT.

CDR3 in DNA: TGTGCCAGCAGCTCCTCCCCCCAGCCCTACAATGAGCAGTTCTTC. Amino acids: CASSSSPQPYNEQFF. The chain couples TRBV7-8 to TRBJ2-1; D remains ambiguous. Germline V CDR1 and CDR2: SGHVS, FQNEAQ. The CDR3 sequence is 15 residues long. V lost 4 bases and J lost 2, with 12 bases in between.

The V gene is TRBV28, the J gene TRBJ1-5; possible D gene TRBD1, 5 bases. Germline CDR1 MDHEN, CDR2 SYDVKM. This CDR3 spans 15 amino acids. Trimming stripped 5 bases from V and 4 bases from J, with 15 bases between. In nucleotides, the CDR3 is TGTGCCAGCAGTCTAGGGACGGTATCGAATCAGCCCCAGCATTTT. Encoded protein: CASSLGTVSNQPQHF. Supplemented by reference TRBV28 and TRBJ1-5, the full variable domain reads DVKVTQSSRYLVKRTGEKVFLECVQDMDHENMFWYRQDPGLGLRLIYFSYDVKMKEKGDIPEGYSVSREKKERFSLILESASTNQTSMYLCASSLGTVSNQPQHFGDGTRLSIL.

The gene calls are TRBV6-5 and TRBJ2-3, with a possible D match to TRBD2 (5 bases). Germline V gene sequence: CDR1 MNHEY, CDR2 SVGAGI. V was shortened by 10 bases and J by 7 bases, with 18 bases between the two germline ends. CDR3 length: 13 residues. As DNA, the CDR3 is TGTGCCACGAGTGGGCTAGCCCACCATACGCAGTATTTT. Encoded protein: CATSGLAHHTQYF.

The CDR3 nucleotides read TGTGCCAGCAGCCAAGATCCAGGACAGGAAAAGGGCTACGAGCAGTACTTC. Amino acids: CASSQDPGQEKGYEQYF. The chain employs TRBV14 and TRBJ2-7, with TRBD1 identical over 7 bases. The V gene end was trimmed by 0 bases and the J gene end by 3 bases; junction bases not matched to a gene: 11. This CDR3 is 17 amino acids long. CDR1 is SGHDN, CDR2 FVKESK, per germline.

V gene TRBV15 combines with J gene TRBJ2-1; 10 bases are shared with TRBD2. Germline V gene data show CDR1 as LNHNV and CDR2 as YYDKDF (reference sequence). The CDR3 contains 15 residues. Unmatched junction bases numbered 6, after V lost 3 bases and J lost 7 bases. The CDR3 sequence: CATSSEREGRNEQFF. The CDR3 DNA reads TGTGCCACCAGCAGTGAGCGGGAGGGCCGGAATGAGCAGTTCTTC.

The chain has TRBV28 and TRBJ2-7, with TRBD2 identical over 7 bases. V was pared by 3 bases and J by 5 bases, with 7 bases of the junction left unmatched. Germline V gene lookup returns CDR1 MDHEN and CDR2 SYDVKM. The CDR3 sequence is 14 residues long. CDR3 sequence: CASSFSAGVNEQYV. Written as DNA, the CDR3 is TGTGCCAGCAGTTTCTCGGCGGGAGTAAACGAGCAGTACGTC.

This chain links TRBV6-5 with TRBJ1-1; the match to TRBD1 covers 9 bases. This CDR3 is 14 amino acids long. The germline CDR1 and CDR2 sequences are MNHEY and SVGAGI. Trimming removed 7 bases from V and 0 bases from J; junction bases left unmatched: 3. CDR3: CASNRDRVNTEAFF. CDR3 nucleotide sequence: TGTGCCAGCAACCGGGACAGGGTGAACACTGAAGCTTTCTTT.

The V call is TRBV5-6, the J call TRBJ1-3; D is unclear. CDR1 is SGHDT and CDR2 is YYEEEE in the germline V gene. V lost 0 bases and J 0 bases, leaving 7 bases between the germline ends. CDR3 length equals 15 residues. Written as DNA, the CDR3 is TGTGCCAGCAGCTTGGGTGGGTACTCTGGAAACACCATATATTTT. As protein: CASSLGGYSGNTIYF.

The chain joins TRBV15 to TRBJ2-1; D is perhaps TRBD2 (6 bases). CDR1 and CDR2 from the germline V gene are LNHNV and YYDKDF (reference sequence). The CDR3 consists of 16 residues. V was clipped by 0 bases and J by 2 bases, with 11 bases between them. Here the CDR3 reads CATSRDWRVTYNEQFF. CDR3 in DNA: TGTGCCACCAGCAGAGATTGGAGGGTCACCTACAATGAGCAGTTCTTC.

This chain uses TRBV28 with TRBJ2-7, with TRBD2 matching over 9 bases. With V trimmed by 5 bases and J by 6 bases, 8 bases remained unmatched. This CDR3 spans 14 amino acids. Looked up from germline, CDR1 is MDHEN and CDR2 is SYDVKM. CDR3 in amino acids: CASSPLAGDGEQYV. CDR3 bases: TGTGCCAGCAGTCCATTAGCGGGAGATGGCGAGCAGTACGTC.

V gene TRBV30 combines with J gene TRBJ1-4; D not certain. The CDR3 totals 11 residues. Deletions cut 2 bases from V and 7 bases from J, with 5 bases between. The V gene's germline CDR1 is GTSNPN and CDR2 SVGIG (reference sequence). Written as DNA, the CDR3 is TGTGCCTGGAGTTACAGTGAAAAACTGTTTTTT. Protein: CAWSYSEKLFF. Drawing the rest from reference TRBV30 and TRBJ1-4, the complete variable domain is SQTIHQWPATLVQPVGSPLSLECTVEGTSNPNLYWYRQAAGRGLQLLFYSVGIGQISSEVPQNLSASRPQDRQFILSSKKLLLSDSGFYLCAWSYSEKLFFGSGTQLSVL.

This clone has only one observation. The chain couples TRBV18 to TRBJ2-1; 14 bases align to TRBD2. The V gene's germline CDR1 is KGHSH and CDR2 LQKENI. This CDR3 has 15 amino acids. The V gene end was trimmed by 6 bases and the J gene end by 8 bases; junction bases not matched to a gene: 6. The CDR3 DNA sequence: TGTGCCAGCTCCAAAGGACTAGCGGGGGGCGATGAGCAGTTCTTC. Translated: CASSKGLAGGDEQFF.

This clone was counted a few times. The chain joins TRBV14 to TRBJ2-4; D tentatively reads TRBD1 or TRBD2 (5 bases each). CDR1 SGHDN and CDR2 FVKESK come from the germline V gene. This CDR3 is 17 amino acids long. V was shortened by 1 base and J by 6 bases, with 19 bases between the two germline ends. CDR3 sequence: CASSQGLLRDGGNIQYF. The CDR3 DNA follows: TGTGCCAGCAGCCAAGGCCTTCTACGGGACGGAGGAAACATTCAGTACTTC.

V and J are TRBV6-5 and TRBJ2-3; D is possibly TRBD2 (6 bases). V was trimmed by 2 bases and J by 0 bases, leaving 9 bases between them. The length of the CDR3 is 15 residues. CDR1 MNHEY and CDR2 SVGAGI come from the germline V gene. In DNA, the CDR3 is TGTGCCAGCAGTTACGGAGGGTTTAGCACAGATACGCAGTATTTT. This translates into CASSYGGFSTDTQYF.

Here the CDR3 DNA reads TGTGCCAGCAGCATCCGGACAGTCCACAAGGAGACCCAGTACTTC. Its translation: CASSIRTVHKETQYF. The chain recombines TRBV5-6 with TRBJ2-5; tentatively, D is TRBD1 (6 bases). V was clipped by 4 bases and J by 5 bases, with 18 bases between them. Germline V lookup: CDR1 SGHDT, CDR2 YYEEEE. This CDR3 is built from 15 residues.

This clone has only a few counts. Written as DNA, the CDR3 is TGTGCCAGCAGTTTATTTTGGAGGCAGGGGGCCAACGTCCTGACTTTC. Encoded protein: CASSLFWRQGANVLTF. This chain connects TRBV27 to TRBJ2-6, with D possibly TRBD2 on 5 matching bases. V was trimmed by 1 base and J by 4 bases, leaving 11 bases between them. The CDR3 length is 16 residues. Germline V gene lookup returns CDR1 MNHEY and CDR2 SMNVEV (reference sequence).

The V gene is TRBV6-6, the J gene TRBJ1-2, with D possibly matching TRBD1 (5 bases). CDR3 length equals 12 residues. Trimming shortened V by 8 bases and J by 3 bases, and 10 bases separated the two germline ends. The germline gives CDR1 MNHNY, CDR2 SVGAGI (reference sequence). The CDR3 protein is CASVGADYGYTF. CDR3 DNA: TGTGCCAGCGTCGGGGCGGACTATGGCTACACCTTC.

V usage is TRBV11-1 and J usage is TRBJ2-7; 16 bases line up with TRBD2. CDR1 is SGHAT and CDR2 is FQDESV in the germline V gene (reference sequence). CDR3 length: 16 residues. J was trimmed by 6 bases and V by 4 bases; bases with no gene match: 6. The CDR3 bases are TGTGCCAGCAGCTCCGGGACTAGCGGGAGGGTCTTCGAGCAGTACTTC. This sequence encodes CASSSGTSGRVFEQYF. The full variable domain, in which reference TRBV11-1 and TRBJ2-7 provide the parts outside the CDR3, is EAEVAQSPRYKITEKSQAVAFWCDPISGHATLYWYRQILGQGPELLVQFQDESVVDDSQLPKDRFSAERLKGVDSTLKIQPAELGDSAMYLCASSSGTSGRVFEQYFGPGTRLTVT.

This chain uses TRBV7-3 with TRBJ2-1; 8 positions agree with TRBD1. This CDR3 is 16 amino acids long. Germline CDR1 reads SGHTA; CDR2 reads FQGTGA. After removal of 6 bases from V and 7 bases from J, the junction contained 14 bases not matched to a gene. The CDR3 sequence: CASSSRDRGGANEQFF. CDR3 in DNA: TGTGCCAGCAGTTCTCGCGACAGGGGCGGGGCGAATGAGCAGTTCTTC.

This clone has a handful of counts. The chain has TRBV5-5 and TRBJ2-2; D is perhaps TRBD2 (7 bases). The V end lost 0 bases, the J end lost 5 bases, and 14 bases lay between the germline ends. The germline V gene has CDR1 SGHKS and CDR2 YYEKEE (reference sequence). The CDR3 runs 16 residues. This chain's CDR3 is CASSLVGGQITGELFF. In DNA, the CDR3 is TGTGCCAGCAGCTTGGTCGGGGGGCAAATTACCGGGGAGCTGTTTTTT.

V and J are TRBV18 and TRBJ1-5; no clear D. The CDR3 is made up of 15 amino acids. The germline V gene has CDR1 KGHSH and CDR2 LQKENI. V shed 5 bases and J shed 0 bases, with 11 bases lying between them. This CDR3 is CASSAQAYSNQPQHF. For the CDR3, the DNA is TGTGCCAGCTCAGCCCAGGCATATAGCAATCAGCCCCAGCATTTT.

The chain uses TRBV18 and TRBJ1-3, with TRBD1 as a possible D gene (5 bases). The CDR3 covers 16 residues. V dropped 3 bases and J dropped 4 bases, with 16 bases sitting between them. Germline values: CDR1 KGHSH, CDR2 LQKENI. CDR3 amino acids: CASSPRRQKGGNTIYF. CDR3 coding DNA: TGTGCCAGCTCACCTCGACGACAGAAAGGGGGAAACACCATATATTTT.

This chain uses TRBV5-1 with TRBJ1-2, with D perhaps matching TRBD1 (6 bases). This CDR3 comprises 15 residues. Germline CDR1 reads SGHRS; CDR2 reads YFSETQ. The ends were cut back, 4 bases at V and 3 bases at J, with 16 bases in the middle. The CDR3 nucleotides are TGCGCCAGCAGCCCCGGTGTACAGGGAGACTATGGCTACACCTTC. It translates to CASSPGVQGDYGYTF. The full variable domain, with the rest looked up from reference TRBV5-1 and TRBJ1-2, is KAGVTQTPRYLIKTRGQQVTLSCSPISGHRSVSWYQQTPGQGLQFLFEYFSETQRNKGNFPGRFSGRQFSNSRSEMNVSTLELGDSALYLCASSPGVQGDYGYTFGSGTRLTVV.